These 30 T cell receptor beta chains were sequenced from one sample in a study of regulatory T cells in long-lasting Graves disease. Building of the TCR beta libraries involved iRepertoire HTBI primers and Arm-PCR of CDR3 regions. One entry per CDR3 protein, called by TCRdb with MiXCR from the multiplex PCR reads. The data contain around 460,000 distinct CDR3 sequences, about 22% of them seen just once; the ten biggest clones take up around 14%. The time point denotes: persistent/refractory GD, antithyroid drugs over 5 years with positive TRAb. Generation of the TCR library employed RNA extracted from PBMCs. The source was peripheral blood mononuclear cells (PBMCs), collected when the disease was refractory, from a patient treated with antithyroid drugs. The receptor source for this set is a female donor with Graves disease.

With respect to this clonotype: Since a much larger clone is just one base distant, this may be a read error. This sequence joins TRBV28 and TRBJ2-6; TRBD1 might be the D (5 bases). CDR3 length equals 16 residues. CDR1 and CDR2 from the germline V gene are MDHEN and SYDVKM. The CDR3 reads CASSIPPRSGASVLTF. CDR3 DNA: TGTGCCAGCAGTATCCCCCCCCGGTCTGGGGCCAGCGTCCTGACTTTC. Full variable domain (remainder filled in from reference TRBV28 and TRBJ2-6): DVKVTQSSRYLVKRTGEKVFLECVQDMDHENMFWYRQDPGLGLRLIYFSYDVKMKEKGDIPEGYSVSREKKERFSLILESASTNQTSMYLCASSIPPRSGASVLTFGAGSRLTVL.

This clonotype was counted many times. This chain uses TRBV10-3 with TRBJ2-7; the D call may be TRBD1 or TRBD2 (5 bases each). The CDR3 spans 16 residues. From germline, CDR1 is ENHRY and CDR2 SYGVKD. Trimming cost V 2 bases and J 2 bases, with 16 bases left between them. The CDR3 region has the DNA TGTGCCATCAGTGAGGGGTTGGGGGTGGGAGCCTACGAGCAGTACTTC. It codes for CAISEGLGVGAYEQYF.

This clonotype showed up many times. The V call is TRBV10-3, the J call TRBJ1-1, with D possibly being TRBD1 (5 bases). The CDR3 is 13 amino acids. Per the germline V gene, CDR1 is ENHRY and CDR2 is SYGVKD. V lost 6 bases, J lost 1 base, and 9 bases lay in between. In DNA form, the CDR3 reads TGTGCCATCAGATGGACAACGAACACTGAAGCTTTCTTT. It translates to CAIRWTTNTEAFF.

The J gene is TRBJ2-7, the V gene TRBV19; weak D call: TRBD2 (5 bases). The CDR3 extends over 14 amino acids. Germline lookup yields CDR1 LNHDA and CDR2 SQIVND (reference sequence). The ends were cut back, 9 bases at V and 7 bases at J, with 22 bases in the middle. The CDR3 DNA sequence: TGTGCCAGCAGTCCCCGGGCCGGCCCGGGGGAGCAGTACTTC. Translated, it gives CASSPRAGPGEQYF.

This clonotype was counted between two and nine times. The gene calls are TRBV6-1 and TRBJ1-5; TRBD1 matches 7 bases. The CDR3 loop spans 13 amino acids. V lost 6 bases to trimming and J lost 5 bases; unmatched junction nucleotides: 4. Germline CDR1 is MNHNS and CDR2 is SASEGT. This CDR3 reads CASRGQLDQPQHF. The CDR3 DNA sequence: TGTGCCAGCAGGGGACAGCTGGATCAGCCCCAGCATTTT.

This clonotype was found many times. The chain is built from TRBV20-1 and TRBJ1-5, with D maybe TRBD1 (5 bases). Germline lookup yields CDR1 DFQATT and CDR2 SNEGSKA (reference sequence). The CDR3 runs 16 residues. V was trimmed by 6 bases and J by 0 bases, leaving 18 bases between them. CDR3 residues: CSANDDRAYSNQPQHF. In DNA form, the CDR3 reads TGCAGTGCAAATGACGACAGAGCCTATAGCAATCAGCCCCAGCATTTT.

This clonotype is a singleton in its sample. The chain has TRBV20-1 and TRBJ2-5, with 7 positions matching TRBD2. V lost 6 bases to trimming and J lost 3 bases; unmatched junction nucleotides: 13. This CDR3 has 15 amino acids. Germline V gene lookup returns CDR1 DFQATT and CDR2 SNEGSKA (reference sequence). The DNA of the CDR3 is TGCAGTGCCAAAGACGTCCGGGACTATGAAGAGACCCAGTACTTC. This translates into CSAKDVRDYEETQYF.

The genes are TRBV3-1 and TRBJ2-7, with TRBD1 matching 9 bases. CDR1 LGHDT and CDR2 YNNKEL come from the germline V gene (reference sequence). There are 15 residues in the CDR3. V trimming: 0 bases; J trimming: 5 bases; junction bases outside the gene matches: 5. The CDR3 DNA sequence: TGTGCCAGCAGCCAAGATGGACAGGGGCGGGACGAGCAGTACTTC. As protein: CASSQDGQGRDEQYF.

Comments on this clonotype: The missing conserved phenylalanine or tryptophan at the end of this CDR3 makes a read error likely. The chain uses TRBV6-2 or TRBV6-3 and TRBJ2-4; 8 nucleotides match TRBD1. Germline V gene sequence: CDR1 MNHEY, CDR2 SVGEGT. This CDR3 is 18 amino acids long. The V and J ends lost 6 bases and 1 base, in that order; junction bases with no gene match: 14. The CDR3 DNA reads TGTGCCAGCAGCGAAACCCGACAGGGGTGGTCGGCCAAAAACATTCAGTACTCC. This sequence encodes CASSETRQGWSAKNIQYS.

At least ten counts were recorded for this clonotype. This chain joins TRBV2 and TRBJ2-4; D is possibly TRBD2 (7 bases). Between the trimmed V and J ends, which lost 11 bases and 2 bases, there was a span of 19 bases. The CDR3 covers 15 residues. Germline lookup yields CDR1 SNHLY and CDR2 FYNNEI. CDR3 loop: CAGTGGEGSKNIQYF. CDR3 bases: TGTGCCGGAACGGGGGGCGAGGGTTCCAAAAACATTCAGTACTTC. Based on the CDR3 plus reference TRBV2 and TRBJ2-4, the full variable domain is EPEVTQTPSHQVTQMGQEVILRCVPISNHLYFYWYRQILGQKVEFLVSFYNNEISEKSEIFDDQFSVERPDGSNFTLKIRSTKLEDSAMYFCAGTGGEGSKNIQYFGAGTRLSVL.

For the CDR3, the DNA is TGCGCCAGCAGACAACAGGGGGCCTCTTATGGCTACACCTTC. This sequence encodes CASRQQGASYGYTF. This chain joins TRBV4-1 and TRBJ1-2; 9 nucleotides agree with TRBD1. Germline CDR1 is MGHRA and CDR2 is YSYEKL. This CDR3 spans 14 amino acids. The V segment lost 6 bases and the J segment 5 bases; nucleotides outside the gene matches: 7.

The chain links TRBV28 to TRBJ2-1; D not resolved. Germline V gives CDR1 MDHEN, CDR2 SYDVKM. The CDR3 sequence is 12 residues long. The V end lost 6 bases, the J end lost 4 bases, and 7 bases lay between the germline ends. CDR3 in DNA: TGTGCCAGCAGCTGGGATTACAATGAGCAGTTCTTC. Amino acid sequence: CASSWDYNEQFF.

Ten or more counts support this clonotype. The chain carries TRBV28 and TRBJ1-1, with D uncertain. Between the trimmed V and J ends, which lost 9 bases and 4 bases, there was a span of 12 bases. This CDR3 region has 12 residues. Germline-derived CDR1 and CDR2 are MDHEN and SYDVKM. The CDR3 reads CASFGEPTEAFF. The CDR3 nucleotides read TGTGCCAGTTTTGGGGAGCCCACTGAAGCTTTCTTT.

This chain uses TRBV20-1 with TRBJ2-7, with 9 bases matching TRBD2. Germline CDR1 reads DFQATT; CDR2 reads SNEGSKA (reference sequence). The CDR3 runs to 13 residues. With V trimmed by 3 bases and J by 6 bases, 6 bases remained unmatched. The CDR3 nucleotides are TGCAGTGCTAGGCGGCTAGCGGGAAGCGAGCAGTACTTC. Residues: CSARRLAGSEQYF.

The sample holds many counts of this clonotype. The J gene is TRBJ2-7, the V gene TRBV12-3 or TRBV12-4, with D perhaps TRBD2 (6 bases). The CDR3 has 21 amino acids. Between the trimmed V and J ends, which lost 4 bases and 4 bases, there was a span of 35 bases. The CDR3 here is CASSSGGSVAARGVGRYEQYF. The CDR3 DNA reads as TGTGCCAGCAGTTCTGGGGGGTCGGTCGCGGCGCGAGGGGTTGGGAGGTACGAGCAGTACTTC.

The rearrangement links TRBV20-1 to TRBJ1-6; weak D call: TRBD1 (5 bases). This CDR3 comprises 16 residues. Germline V gene lookup returns CDR1 DFQATT and CDR2 SNEGSKA (reference sequence). V gave up 0 bases and J gave up 8 bases, with 17 bases separating them. CDR3 sequence: CSARDWTNFLDSPLHF. The CDR3, as DNA: TGCAGTGCTAGAGACTGGACAAATTTCCTTGATTCACCCCTCCACTTT.

This clonotype was picked up a small number of times. V is TRBV6-1 and J is TRBJ2-7; 7 bases match TRBD1. The germline V gene has CDR1 MNHNS and CDR2 SASEGT. The CDR3 runs to 13 residues. The V gene end was trimmed by 6 bases and the J gene end by 3 bases; junction bases not matched to a gene: 5. The CDR3 protein is CASSQTGYYEQYF. CDR3 nucleotide sequence: TGTGCCAGCAGCCAGACAGGGTACTACGAGCAGTACTTC.

This clonotype has ten or more counts. The V gene is TRBV7-2, the J gene TRBJ1-5; 8 bases align to TRBD1. From germline, CDR1 is SGHTA and CDR2 FQGNSA. This CDR3 spans 13 amino acids. Trimming at V came to 5 bases and at J to 6 bases, leaving 3 bases not matched to a gene. This chain's CDR3 is CASSRTGGQPQHF. CDR3 sequence (DNA): TGTGCCAGCAGCAGAACAGGGGGTCAGCCCCAGCATTTT.

The sample holds a few counts of this clonotype. The CDR3 coding sequence is TGTGCCAGCAGCCCGATACGGGGCGAGCAGTACTTC. This sequence encodes CASSPIRGEQYF. This sequence joins TRBV27 and TRBJ2-7; possibly TRBD2 for D (5 bases). The CDR3 has 12 amino acids. Germline V gives CDR1 MNHEY, CDR2 SMNVEV (reference sequence). V was cut by 6 bases and J by 6 bases, with 12 bases left in between.

In this sample, this clonotype turned up a few times. The chain carries TRBV29-1 and TRBJ2-1; D is possibly TRBD1 or TRBD2 (5 bases each). From germline, CDR1 is SQVTM and CDR2 ANQGSEA. V lost 3 bases to trimming and J lost 10 bases, with 13 bases between them. The CDR3 loop spans 12 amino acids. CDR3 coding DNA: TGCAGCGTTGACCATCGGGGCATCGAGCAGTTCTTC. Its protein product is CSVDHRGIEQFF.

V usage is TRBV7-6 and J usage is TRBJ1-5, with D unclear. Germline-derived CDR1 and CDR2 are SGHVS and FNYEAQ. The CDR3 is made up of 13 amino acids. V was shortened by 1 base and J by 7 bases, with 8 bases between the two germline ends. The DNA for the CDR3 is TGTGCCAGCAGCTTAGGATTCGGGCAGCCCCAGCATTTT. As protein: CASSLGFGQPQHF.

For the CDR3, the DNA is TGTGCCAGCAGCCAAGATGAGGGCAGGGGGAGAGGGGCCAACGTCCTGACTTTC. This encodes CASSQDEGRGRGANVLTF. The chain is built from TRBV3-1 and TRBJ2-6; 7 nucleotides align to TRBD1. This CDR3 comprises 18 residues. The V and J ends lost 0 bases and 4 bases, in that order; junction bases with no gene match: 9. Germline V gene sequence: CDR1 LGHDT, CDR2 YNNKEL (reference sequence).

This clonotype was seen ten or more times. The V and J genes are TRBV7-3 and TRBJ2-5; D remains unclear. CDR3 size: 14 residues. V was shortened by 5 bases and J by 5 bases, with 15 bases between the two germline ends. Germline V lookup: CDR1 SGHTA, CDR2 FQGTGA. The CDR3 loop is CASSGFLYSETQYF. The CDR3 region has the DNA TGTGCCAGCAGCGGCTTCCTCTACTCCGAGACCCAGTACTTC.

The chain recombines TRBV5-4 with TRBJ1-4; 9 bases are shared with TRBD1. Trimming removed 3 bases from V and 7 bases from J; junction bases left unmatched: 7. CDR1 SGHNT and CDR2 YYREEE come from the germline V gene (reference sequence). The CDR3 consists of 15 residues. As DNA, the CDR3 is TGTGCCAGCAGCTCTTCGGACAGGGGCGGTGAAAAACTGTTTTTT. Its translation: CASSSSDRGGEKLFF.

Remarks on this clonotype: Mismatch with germline at one junction end may stem from a read error. The chain uses TRBV5-1 and TRBJ2-7; D call uncertain. The CDR3 runs 13 residues. Germline values: CDR1 SGHRS, CDR2 YFSETQ. The CDR3 spells CACSLSLTYEQYF. For the CDR3, the DNA is TGCGCCTGCAGCTTGTCCCTAACCTACGAGCAGTACTTC. Full variable domain (remainder filled in from reference TRBV5-1 and TRBJ2-7): KAGVTQTPRYLIKTRGQQVTLSCSPISGHRSVSWYQQTPGQGLQFLFEYFSETQRNKGNFPGRFSGRQFSNSRSEMNVSTLELGDSALYLCACSLSLTYEQYFGPGTRLTVT.

This chain uses TRBV13 with TRBJ2-7, with 10 bases identical to TRBD1. With 6 bases clipped from V and 6 bases from J, the junction kept 17 bases outside the gene matches. CDR1 and CDR2 (germline): PRHDT, FYEKMQ (reference sequence). This CDR3 region has 17 residues. CDR3 residues: CASRGTGSRTGGSEQYF. CDR3 bases: TGTGCCAGCAGGGGCACCGGTAGTAGGACAGGGGGAAGCGAGCAGTACTTC.

Only a few counts were recorded for this clonotype. One end of the junction fails to match germline, which may point to a read error. The chain uses TRBV28 and TRBJ1-2, with no clear D. This CDR3 contains 15 residues. CDR1 and CDR2 from the germline V gene are MDHEN and SYDVKM. This chain's CDR3 is CVSSLIRRFSYGYTF. The CDR3 region has the DNA TGTGTCAGCAGTTTAATCCGGCGCTTTAGTTATGGCTACACCTTC.

The chain couples TRBV20-1 to TRBJ2-2; D may be TRBD2 (6 bases). CDR3 length: 11 amino acids. Trimming removed 2 bases from V and 10 bases from J, with 8 bases in between. Germline assignment: CDR1 DFQATT and CDR2 SNEGSKA (reference sequence). The CDR3 nucleotides are TGCAGTGCTAGAACTAGCCAGGAGCTGTTTTTT. This translates into CSARTSQELFF.

The rearrangement uses TRBV5-1 and TRBJ1-2; a possible D gene is TRBD1 (5 bases). From germline, CDR1 is SGHRS and CDR2 YFSETQ. V was cut by 6 bases and J by 6 bases, with 18 bases left in between. This CDR3 is built from 14 residues. CDR3 in amino acids: CASIPRPGHHGYTF. The DNA of the CDR3 is TGCGCCAGCATTCCGCGGCCAGGACACCATGGCTACACCTTC. The complete variable domain, with remaining parts taken from reference TRBV5-1 and TRBJ1-2, reads KAGVTQTPRYLIKTRGQQVTLSCSPISGHRSVSWYQQTPGQGLQFLFEYFSETQRNKGNFPGRFSGRQFSNSRSEMNVSTLELGDSALYLCASIPRPGHHGYTFGSGTRLTVV.

This clonotype was recorded many times. This chain links TRBV11-2 with TRBJ2-5, with D possibly matching TRBD1 (6 bases). The CDR3 is 13 residues long. CDR1 is SGHAT and CDR2 is FQNNGV in the germline V gene. V lost 6 bases and J lost 5, with 13 bases in between. The CDR3 region has the DNA TGTGCCAGCAGTCTCCAGGGGTTGGAGACCCAGTACTTC. Its protein is CASSLQGLETQYF.